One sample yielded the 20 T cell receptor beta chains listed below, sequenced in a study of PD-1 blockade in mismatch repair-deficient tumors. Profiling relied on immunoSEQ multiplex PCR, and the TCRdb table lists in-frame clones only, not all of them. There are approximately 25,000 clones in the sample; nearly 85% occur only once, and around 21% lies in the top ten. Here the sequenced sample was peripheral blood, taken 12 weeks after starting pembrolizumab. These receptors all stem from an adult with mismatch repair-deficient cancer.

The CDR3 reads CASSPDERQYNEQFF. For the CDR3, the DNA is TGTGCCAGCAGCCCCGACGAACGCCAGTACAATGAGCAGTTCTTC. V gene TRBV6-1 combines with J gene TRBJ2-1; no definite D call. Per germline, CDR1 MNHNS and CDR2 SASEGT. V was clipped by 6 bases and J by 4 bases, with 16 bases between them. CDR3 length: 15 amino acids.

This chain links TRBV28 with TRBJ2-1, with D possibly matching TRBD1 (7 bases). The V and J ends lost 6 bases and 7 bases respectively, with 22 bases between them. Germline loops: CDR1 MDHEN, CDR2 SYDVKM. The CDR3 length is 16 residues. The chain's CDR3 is CASRYTSWAGGNEQFF. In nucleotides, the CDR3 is TGTGCCAGCAGGTACACGAGCTGGGCAGGGGGGAATGAGCAGTTCTTC.

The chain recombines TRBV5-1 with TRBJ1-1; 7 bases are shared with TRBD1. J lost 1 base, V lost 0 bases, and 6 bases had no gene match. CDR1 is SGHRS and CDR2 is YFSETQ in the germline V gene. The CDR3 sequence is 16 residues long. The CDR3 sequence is CASSLVEGAGNTEAFF. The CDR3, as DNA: TGCGCCAGCAGCTTGGTGGAGGGGGCGGGGAACACTGAAGCTTTCTTT.

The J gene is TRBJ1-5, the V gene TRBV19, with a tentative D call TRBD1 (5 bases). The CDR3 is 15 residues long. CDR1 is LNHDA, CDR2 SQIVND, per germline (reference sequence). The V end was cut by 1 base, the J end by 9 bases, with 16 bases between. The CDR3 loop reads CASSIVDTNQRPQHF. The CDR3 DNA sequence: TGTGCCAGTAGTATAGTGGACACGAATCAGCGGCCCCAGCATTTT.

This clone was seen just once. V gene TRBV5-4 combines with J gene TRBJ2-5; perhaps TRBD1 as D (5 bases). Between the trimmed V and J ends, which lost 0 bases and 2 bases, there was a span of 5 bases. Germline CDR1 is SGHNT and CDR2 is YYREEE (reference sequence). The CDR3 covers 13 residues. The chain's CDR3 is CASSLGQQETQYF. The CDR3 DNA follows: TGTGCCAGCAGCTTGGGACAGCAAGAGACCCAGTACTTC.

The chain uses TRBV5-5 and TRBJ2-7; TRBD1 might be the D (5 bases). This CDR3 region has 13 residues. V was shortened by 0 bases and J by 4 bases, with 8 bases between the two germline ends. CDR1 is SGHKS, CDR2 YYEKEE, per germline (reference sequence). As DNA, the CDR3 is TGTGCCAGCAGCTTGGGCAGGGTATACGAGCAGTACTTC. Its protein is CASSLGRVYEQYF.

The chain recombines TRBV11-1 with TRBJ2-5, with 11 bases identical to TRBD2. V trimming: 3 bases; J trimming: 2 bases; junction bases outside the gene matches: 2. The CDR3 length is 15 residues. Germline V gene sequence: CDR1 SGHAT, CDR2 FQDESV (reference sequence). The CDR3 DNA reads TGTGCCAGCAGCTTTGGACTAGCGGGTCAAGAGACCCAGTACTTC. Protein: CASSFGLAGQETQYF. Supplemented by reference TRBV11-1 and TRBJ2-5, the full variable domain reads EAEVAQSPRYKITEKSQAVAFWCDPISGHATLYWYRQILGQGPELLVQFQDESVVDDSQLPKDRFSAERLKGVDSTLKIQPAELGDSAMYLCASSFGLAGQETQYFGPGTRLLVL.

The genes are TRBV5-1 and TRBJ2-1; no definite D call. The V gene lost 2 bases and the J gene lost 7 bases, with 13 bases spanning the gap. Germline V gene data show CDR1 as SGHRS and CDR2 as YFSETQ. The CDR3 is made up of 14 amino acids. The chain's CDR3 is CASSLGDAFNEQFF. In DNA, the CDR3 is TGCGCCAGCAGCTTAGGTGACGCTTTTAATGAGCAGTTCTTC.

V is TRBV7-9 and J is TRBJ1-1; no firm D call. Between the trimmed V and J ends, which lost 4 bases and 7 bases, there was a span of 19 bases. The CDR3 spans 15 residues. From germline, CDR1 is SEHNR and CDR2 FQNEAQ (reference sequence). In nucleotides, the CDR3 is TGTGCCAGCAGCTACAACCAGGCCTACGGCGGTGAAGCTTTCTTT. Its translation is CASSYNQAYGGEAFF.

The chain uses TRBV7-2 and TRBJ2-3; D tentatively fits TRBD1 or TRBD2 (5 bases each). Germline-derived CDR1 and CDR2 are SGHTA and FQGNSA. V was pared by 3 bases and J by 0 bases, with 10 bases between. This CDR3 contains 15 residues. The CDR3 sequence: CASSFSGASTDTQYF. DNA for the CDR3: TGTGCCAGCAGCTTTTCCGGGGCTAGCACAGATACGCAGTATTTT.

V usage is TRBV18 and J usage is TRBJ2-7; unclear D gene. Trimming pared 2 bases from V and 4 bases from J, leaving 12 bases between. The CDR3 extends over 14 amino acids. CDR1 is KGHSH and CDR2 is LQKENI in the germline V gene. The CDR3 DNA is TGTGCCAGCTCACCAGGATTAGTGAGTTACGAGCAGTACTTC. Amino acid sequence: CASSPGLVSYEQYF.

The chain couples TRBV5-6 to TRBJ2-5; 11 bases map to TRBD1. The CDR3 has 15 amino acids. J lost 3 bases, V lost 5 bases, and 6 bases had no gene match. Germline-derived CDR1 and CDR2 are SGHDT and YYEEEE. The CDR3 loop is CASSLDRGLEETQYF. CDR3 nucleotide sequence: TGTGCCAGCAGTCTGGACAGGGGGCTGGAAGAGACCCAGTACTTC. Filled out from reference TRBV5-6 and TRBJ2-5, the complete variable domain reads DAGVTQSPTHLIKTRGQQVTLRCSPKSGHDTVSWYQQALGQGPQFIFQYYEEEERQRGNFPDRFSGHQFPNYSSELNVNALLLGDSALYLCASSLDRGLEETQYFGPGTRLLVL.

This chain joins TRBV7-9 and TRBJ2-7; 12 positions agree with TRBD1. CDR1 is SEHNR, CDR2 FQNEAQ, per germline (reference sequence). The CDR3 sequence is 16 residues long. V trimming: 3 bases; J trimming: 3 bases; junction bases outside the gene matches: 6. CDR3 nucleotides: TGTGCCAGCAGCTTCGCCGGGACAGGGGGCTTCTACGAGCAGTACTTC. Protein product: CASSFAGTGGFYEQYF.

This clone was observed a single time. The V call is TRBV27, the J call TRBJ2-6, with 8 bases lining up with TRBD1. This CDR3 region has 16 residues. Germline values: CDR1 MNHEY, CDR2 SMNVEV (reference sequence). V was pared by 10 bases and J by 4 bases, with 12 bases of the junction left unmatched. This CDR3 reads CAMGTGVTGGANVLTF. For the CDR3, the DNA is TGTGCCATGGGGACAGGCGTGACAGGAGGGGCCAACGTCCTGACTTTC.

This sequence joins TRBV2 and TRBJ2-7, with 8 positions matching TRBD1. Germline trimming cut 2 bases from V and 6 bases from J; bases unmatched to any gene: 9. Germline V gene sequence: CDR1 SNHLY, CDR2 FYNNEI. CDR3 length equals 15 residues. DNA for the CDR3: TGTGCCAGCAGTGAATGGAGGACAGGGCGAGGCGAGCAGTACTTC. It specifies CASSEWRTGRGEQYF.

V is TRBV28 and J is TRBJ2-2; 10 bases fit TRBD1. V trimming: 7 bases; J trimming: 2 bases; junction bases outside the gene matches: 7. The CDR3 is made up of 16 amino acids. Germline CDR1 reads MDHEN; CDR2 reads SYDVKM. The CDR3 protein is CASTSDRGRNTGELFF. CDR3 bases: TGTGCCAGCACCTCCGACAGGGGGCGCAACACCGGGGAGCTGTTTTTT.

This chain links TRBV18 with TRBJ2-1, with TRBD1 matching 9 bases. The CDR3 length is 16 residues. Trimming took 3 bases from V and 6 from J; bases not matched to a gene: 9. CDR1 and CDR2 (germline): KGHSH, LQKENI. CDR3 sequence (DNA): TGTGCCAGCTCACCGTCGGGACAGGGAGGGACCAATGAGCAGTTCTTC. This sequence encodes CASSPSGQGGTNEQFF.

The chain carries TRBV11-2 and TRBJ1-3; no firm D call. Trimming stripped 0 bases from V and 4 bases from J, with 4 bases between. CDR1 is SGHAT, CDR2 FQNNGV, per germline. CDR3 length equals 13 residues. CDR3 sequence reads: CASSLDRGNTIYF. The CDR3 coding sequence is TGTGCCAGCAGCTTAGATCGAGGAAACACCATATATTTT.

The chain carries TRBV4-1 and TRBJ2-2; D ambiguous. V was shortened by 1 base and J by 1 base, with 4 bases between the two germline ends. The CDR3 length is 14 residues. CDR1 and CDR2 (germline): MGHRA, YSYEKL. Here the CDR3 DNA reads TGCGCCAGCAGCCAAGTGGGGAACACCGGGGAGCTGTTTTTT. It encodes CASSQVGNTGELFF.

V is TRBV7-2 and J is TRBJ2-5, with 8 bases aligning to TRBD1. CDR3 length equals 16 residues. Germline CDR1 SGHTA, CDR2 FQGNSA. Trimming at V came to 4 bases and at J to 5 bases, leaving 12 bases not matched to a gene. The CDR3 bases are TGTGCCAGCAGCTCGGCATCAGGGGGCTGGGGGGAGACCCAGTACTTC. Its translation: CASSSASGGWGETQYF.